These T cell receptor beta chains were read from a single sample in a study of cytomegalovirus exposure and HLA in healthy donors. The protocol was immunoSEQ multiplex PCR, while the TCRdb copy is restricted to in-frame clones and leaves out a portion. This repertoire shows around 160,000 clones, 70% to 90% found once; its top ten account for around a tenth. The specimen was PBMCs. Receptors were obtained from a young man in good health and CMV-seropositive. Both conserved end residues are part of each CDR3. D genes are given only for firm matches.

d_gene	j_gene	v_gene	CDR3aa
-	TRBJ2-1	TRBV2	CASRLGRFDNEQFF
TRBD1	TRBJ1-4	TRBV30	CAYHRGDGTNEKLFF
-	TRBJ1-5	TRBV2	CASRTRLNQPQHF
-	TRBJ1-2	TRBV4-1	CASSQDRQSDGYTF
TRBD1	TRBJ2-7	TRBV30	CAWSGTAKSEQYF
TRBD1	TRBJ2-7	TRBV5-4	CASSLGQLGEQYF
-	TRBJ2-7	TRBV27	CASRLRTASRGYEQYF
-	TRBJ1-2	TRBV2	CASSAGDYGYTF
-	TRBJ1-6	TRBV30	CAWTPGLFASYNSPLHF
-	TRBJ1-1	TRBV6-6	CASSFPRGNTEAFF
-	TRBJ1-5	TRBV6-1	CASSEISIQPQHF
-	TRBJ2-7	TRBV7-9	CASSPVAPPYEQYF
TRBD1	TRBJ2-7	TRBV2	CASRVQGASYEQYF
-	TRBJ2-5	TRBV9	CASSVAVGPWETQYF
TRBD2	TRBJ2-3	TRBV10-3	CAISERLAGTDTQYF
-	TRBJ1-2	TRBV19	CASSVPGKQGFYTF
-	TRBJ1-1	TRBV7-2	CASSLQMTASEAFF
-	TRBJ2-2	TRBV19	CASTWGLDGAGELFF
-	TRBJ2-1	TRBV10-3	CAISESKAGVQGEQFF
-	TRBJ2-1	TRBV19	CASRGGGQRSEQFF
-	TRBJ1-5	TRBV6-6	CASLRGGAQPQHF
TRBD1	TRBJ1-3	TRBV7-2	CASSFQPQGVGNTIYF
TRBD2	TRBJ2-1	TRBV5-1	CASKLTGGGNYNEQFF
TRBD2	TRBJ2-4	TRBV6-1	CASSEEWGGRYF
TRBD1	TRBJ2-2	TRBV6-1	CASSDHTGGSAGELFF
-	TRBJ2-7	TRBV25-1	CASRDSLYEQYF
-	TRBJ2-5	TRBV27	CASSLGAGETQYF
-	TRBJ2-5	TRBV27	CASSFLAQSSPQETQYF
TRBD1	TRBJ1-3	TRBV7-9	CASSSPTGQGKNTIYF
TRBD2	TRBJ2-7	TRBV5-5	CASSSTSGGAGPDEQYF
TRBD2	TRBJ2-1	TRBV7-7	CASSSRTSGRYNNEQFF
-	TRBJ2-3	TRBV4-3	CASSQVGGDTQYF
TRBD2	TRBJ2-1	TRBV28	CASSLSAQRGYNEQFF
-	TRBJ2-1	TRBV5-4	CASQNRGNEQFF
TRBD2	TRBJ2-1	TRBV19	CASSVNPLAGGREQFF
TRBD1	TRBJ1-6	TRBV2	CASSGQGRSPLHF
TRBD1	TRBJ2-2	TRBV15	CATSRGTGANTGELFF
-	TRBJ2-3	TRBV2	CASSQITDTQYF
TRBD2	TRBJ2-7	TRBV5-1	CASSSTLRTSGVEQYF